This passage covers 9 T cell receptor beta chains from one sample sequenced in a study of cytomegalovirus exposure and HLA in healthy donors. Researchers ran the PCR with 60 Vbeta and 13 Jbeta primers. TCRdb's table, derived via immunoSEQ multiplex PCR, lists solely in-frame clones and lacks some. The repertoire holds about 150,000 clones, with around 70% as singletons. The sequencing input was PBMCs. Receptors originate from a woman aged 55-75 years in good health and CMV-seropositive.

This rearrangement joins TRBV7-9 to TRBJ2-7; a possible D gene is TRBD1 (5 bases). CDR3 length: 13 residues. Germline V gene lookup returns CDR1 SEHNR and CDR2 FQNEAQ (reference sequence). V lost 5 bases and J 3 bases, leaving 11 bases between the germline ends. The DNA for the CDR3 is TGTGCCAGCAGCATGACAGTTATCTACGAGCAGTACTTC. Its translation is CASSMTVIYEQYF.

The chain employs TRBV2 and TRBJ1-1; TRBD1 agrees at 8 bases. Germline CDR1 is SNHLY and CDR2 is FYNNEI. Trimming removed 6 bases from V and 5 bases from J; junction bases left unmatched: 11. This CDR3 is built from 15 residues. Here the CDR3 reads CASRQGAHGRTEAFF. The CDR3 bases are TGTGCCAGCAGGCAGGGGGCTCATGGTAGGACTGAAGCTTTCTTT.

V gene TRBV7-2 combines with J gene TRBJ2-2; TRBD1 matches 8 bases. The J segment lost 4 bases and the V segment lost 6 bases, leaving 4 bases of the junction unmatched. There are 14 residues in the CDR3. CDR1 SGHTA and CDR2 FQGNSA come from the germline V gene. The CDR3 is CASRLRGLTGELFF. For the CDR3, the DNA is TGTGCCAGCAGACTCAGGGGGCTCACCGGGGAGCTGTTTTTT.

V gene TRBV6-6 combines with J gene TRBJ1-1; D is ambiguous. The CDR3 length is 13 residues. Germline assignment: CDR1 MNHNY and CDR2 SVGAGI (reference sequence). The V and J ends lost 8 bases and 1 base respectively, with 11 bases between them. The CDR3 loop is CASSEGRNTEAFF. The CDR3 DNA reads TGTGCCAGCTCTGAGGGCAGGAACACTGAAGCTTTCTTT.

This rearrangement joins TRBV7-9 to TRBJ1-2, with a weak D call TRBD1 (6 bases). Germline V gene sequence: CDR1 SEHNR, CDR2 FQNEAQ (reference sequence). V lost 5 bases to trimming and J lost 8 bases, with 18 bases between them. The length of the CDR3 is 14 residues. In nucleotides, the CDR3 is TGTGCCAGCAGCGCATATACAGGGTCTCGGGGCTACACCTTC. Translated: CASSAYTGSRGYTF.

The genes are TRBV6-1 and TRBJ1-5, with 7 bases lining up with TRBD1. Germline values: CDR1 MNHNS, CDR2 SASEGT. The junction had 5 bases not matched to a gene; V was cut back by 4 bases and J by 2 bases. The CDR3 has 15 amino acids. CDR3 in DNA: TGTGCCAGCAGTGGACAGGGATGGGGCAATCAGCCCCAGCATTTT. Protein sequence: CASSGQGWGNQPQHF.

On this clone: The same CDR3 also results from other DNA sequences found in this sample. The chain uses TRBV5-1 and TRBJ1-1; a possible D gene is TRBD1 (6 bases). The CDR3 extends over 13 amino acids. Germline lookup yields CDR1 SGHRS and CDR2 YFSETQ. Deletions cut 1 base from V and 3 bases from J, with 7 bases between. The CDR3: CASSLSGDTEAFF. CDR3 in DNA: TGCGCCAGCAGCTTGTCAGGGGACACTGAAGCTTTCTTT.

The V gene is TRBV7-9, the J gene TRBJ1-1, with D unresolved. CDR3 size: 14 residues. Germline V gene data show CDR1 as SEHNR and CDR2 as FQNEAQ (reference sequence). Trimming shortened V by 1 base and J by 1 base, and 7 bases separated the two germline ends. CDR3 nucleotides: TGTGCCAGCAGCTTAGACTCATGGAACACTGAAGCTTTCTTT. It codes for CASSLDSWNTEAFF.

CDR3 loop: CASRTDGTVNTEAFF. CDR3 DNA sequence: TGTGCCAGCAGGACCGATGGGACAGTGAACACTGAAGCTTTCTTT. The V and J genes are TRBV6-5 and TRBJ1-1; 7 positions match TRBD1. The junction had 7 bases not matched to a gene; V was cut back by 6 bases and J by 0 bases. Germline V gene sequence: CDR1 MNHEY, CDR2 SVGAGI. This CDR3 has 15 amino acids.